Ten or more counts support the clone carrying this TCR beta chain. The target antigen is unknown. The data stem from a study of human T cells and chemical hapten exposure. CDR1 and CDR2 (germline): SGHTA, FQGNSA. The CDR3 has 14 residues. V trimming: 4 bases; J trimming: 7 bases; junction bases outside the gene matches: 5. Notes on the study in general: The count of PT1 expanded TCRs correlated positively with patch test score.

TCRdb reanalysed the RACE reads using MiXCR and keeps one entry per CDR3 protein. The profile shows about 99,000 distinct CDR3 sequences, approximately 13% of them singletons. Indicated time point: patch test 1, 2 weeks after DPC sensitization. Stated treatment: therapeutic diphenylcyclopropenone sensitization with weekly scalp DPC. Before extraction, the whole blood was not fractionated, and total RNA was taken from it. The rearrangement joins TRBV7-2 to TRBJ2-7, with 12 bases matching TRBD2. The receptor was isolated from a woman in her thirties or forties with alopecia areata. Some clones in this sample may be carry-over from other donors' samples. Sequencing was performed on whole blood, taken in connection with sensitization to the hapten diphenylcyclopropenone (DPC). This CDR3 reads CASSSLAGGREQYF. DNA for the CDR3: TGTGCCAGCAGCTCGCTAGCGGGAGGGAGAGAGCAGTACTTC.